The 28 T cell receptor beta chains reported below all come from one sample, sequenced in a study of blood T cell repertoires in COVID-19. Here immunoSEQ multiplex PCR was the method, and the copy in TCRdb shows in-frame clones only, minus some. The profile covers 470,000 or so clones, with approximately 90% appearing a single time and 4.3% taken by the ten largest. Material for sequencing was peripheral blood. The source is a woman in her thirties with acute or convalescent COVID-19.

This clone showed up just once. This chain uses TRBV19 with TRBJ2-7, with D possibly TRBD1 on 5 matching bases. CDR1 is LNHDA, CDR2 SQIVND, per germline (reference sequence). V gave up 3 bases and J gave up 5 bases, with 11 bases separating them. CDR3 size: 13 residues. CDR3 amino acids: CASSIWQGDEQYF. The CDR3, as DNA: TGTGCCAGTAGTATTTGGCAGGGCGACGAGCAGTACTTC.

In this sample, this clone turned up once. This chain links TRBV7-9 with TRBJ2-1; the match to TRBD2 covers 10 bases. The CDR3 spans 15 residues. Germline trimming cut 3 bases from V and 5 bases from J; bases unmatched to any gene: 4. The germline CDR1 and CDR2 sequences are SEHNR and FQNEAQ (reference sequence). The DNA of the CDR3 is TGTGCCAGCAGCTTTAGCGGGGGGCCTAACAATGAGCAGTTCTTC. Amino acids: CASSFSGGPNNEQFF.

The CDR3: CASSISREDTQYF. The CDR3 DNA follows: TGCGCCAGCAGCATTAGTCGGGAGGATACGCAGTATTTT. The chain carries TRBV5-1 and TRBJ2-3; maybe TRBD2 (6 bases). The CDR3 totals 13 residues. Germline lookup yields CDR1 SGHRS and CDR2 YFSETQ. Trimming took 4 bases from V and 6 from J, leaving 12 bases between them.

CDR3: CASSSNSNQPQHF. CDR3 in DNA: TGTGCCAGCTCGTCTAATAGCAATCAGCCCCAGCATTTT. The chain recombines TRBV18 with TRBJ1-5; no reliable D call. The CDR3 covers 13 residues. The germline CDR1 and CDR2 sequences are KGHSH and LQKENI. The V and J ends lost 6 bases and 0 bases respectively, with 6 bases between them.

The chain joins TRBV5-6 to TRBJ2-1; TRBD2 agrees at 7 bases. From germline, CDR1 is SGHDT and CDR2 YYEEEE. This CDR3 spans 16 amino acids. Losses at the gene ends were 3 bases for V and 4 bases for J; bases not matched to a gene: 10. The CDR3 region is CASSYASGGPYNEQFF. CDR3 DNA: TGTGCCAGCAGCTACGCCTCGGGGGGTCCGTACAATGAGCAGTTCTTC.

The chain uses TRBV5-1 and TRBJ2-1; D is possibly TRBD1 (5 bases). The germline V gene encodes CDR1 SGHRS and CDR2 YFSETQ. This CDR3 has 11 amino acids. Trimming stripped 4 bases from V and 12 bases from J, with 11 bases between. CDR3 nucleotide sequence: TGCGCCAGCAGCCCGGACATTCGGCAGTTCTTC. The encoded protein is CASSPDIRQFF.

The chain's CDR3 is CASSLDRFPTGELFF. The CDR3 DNA reads as TGTGCCAGCAGCTTAGACAGGTTTCCCACCGGGGAGCTGTTTTTT. This chain uses TRBV7-3 with TRBJ2-2, with a possible D match to TRBD1 (6 bases). Trimming took 2 bases from V and 4 from J, leaving 11 bases between them. The CDR3 is 15 residues long. CDR1 is SGHTA and CDR2 is FQGTGA in the germline V gene.

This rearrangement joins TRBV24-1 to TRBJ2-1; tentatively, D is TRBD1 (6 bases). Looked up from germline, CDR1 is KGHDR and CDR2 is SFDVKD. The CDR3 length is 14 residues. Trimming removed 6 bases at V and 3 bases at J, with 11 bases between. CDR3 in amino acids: CATSRSGDYNEQFF. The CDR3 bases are TGTGCCACCAGTCGTTCAGGGGACTACAATGAGCAGTTCTTC.

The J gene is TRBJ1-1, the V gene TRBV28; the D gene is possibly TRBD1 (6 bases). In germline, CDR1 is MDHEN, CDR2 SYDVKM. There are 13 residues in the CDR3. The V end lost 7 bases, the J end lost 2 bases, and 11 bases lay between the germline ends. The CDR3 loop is CASIGQLNTEAFF. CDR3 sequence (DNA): TGTGCCAGCATCGGACAGCTAAACACTGAAGCTTTCTTT.

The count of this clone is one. The CDR3 region has the DNA TGCGCCAGCAGCTTGACAGGGGCGTTTATCGGGTACACCTTC. Amino acid sequence: CASSLTGAFIGYTF. This chain links TRBV5-1 with TRBJ1-2, with TRBD1 matching over 7 bases. CDR1 and CDR2 from the germline V gene are SGHRS and YFSETQ. The CDR3 runs to 14 residues. Unmatched junction bases numbered 11, after V lost 1 base and J lost 11 bases.

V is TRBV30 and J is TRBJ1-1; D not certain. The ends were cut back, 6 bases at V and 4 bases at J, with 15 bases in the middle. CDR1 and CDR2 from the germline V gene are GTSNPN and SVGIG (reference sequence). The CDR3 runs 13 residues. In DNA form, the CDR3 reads TGTGCCTGCAAGACCCGCGGAGTCACTGAAGCTTTCTTT. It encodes CACKTRGVTEAFF.

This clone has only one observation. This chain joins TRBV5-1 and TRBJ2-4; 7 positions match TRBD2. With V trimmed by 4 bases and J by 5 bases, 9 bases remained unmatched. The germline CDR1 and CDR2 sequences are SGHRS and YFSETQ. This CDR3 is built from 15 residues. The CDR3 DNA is TGCGCCAGCAGCGAGACCGGGACTATTGAAAACATTCAGTACTTC. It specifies CASSETGTIENIQYF.

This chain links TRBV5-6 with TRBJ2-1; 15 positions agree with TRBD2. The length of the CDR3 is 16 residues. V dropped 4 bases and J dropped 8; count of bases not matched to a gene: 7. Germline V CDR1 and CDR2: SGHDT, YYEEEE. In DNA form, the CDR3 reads TGTGCCAGCAGCCCAGAGGGACTAGCGGGAGGTCATGAGCAGTTCTTC. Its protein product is CASSPEGLAGGHEQFF.

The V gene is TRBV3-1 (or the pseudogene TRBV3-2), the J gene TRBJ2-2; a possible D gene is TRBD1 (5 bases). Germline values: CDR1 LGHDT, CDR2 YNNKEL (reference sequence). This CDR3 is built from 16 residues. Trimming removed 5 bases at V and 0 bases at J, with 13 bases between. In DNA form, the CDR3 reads TGTGCCAGCAGCGGGTATCAGGGCCCGAACACCGGGGAGCTGTTTTTT. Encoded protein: CASSGYQGPNTGELFF.

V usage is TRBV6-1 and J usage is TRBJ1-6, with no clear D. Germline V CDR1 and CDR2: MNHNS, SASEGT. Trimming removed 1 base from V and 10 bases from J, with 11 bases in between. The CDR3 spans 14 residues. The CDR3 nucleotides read TGTGCCAGCAGTGAAGAACAGTTGCAATCACCCCTCCACTTT. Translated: CASSEEQLQSPLHF.

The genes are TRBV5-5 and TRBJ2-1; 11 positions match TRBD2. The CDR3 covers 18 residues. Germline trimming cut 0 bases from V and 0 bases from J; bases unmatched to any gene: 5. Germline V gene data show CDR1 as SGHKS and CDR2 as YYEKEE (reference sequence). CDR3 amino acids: CASSLGIAGGLSYNEQFF. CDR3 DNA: TGTGCCAGCAGCTTGGGGATAGCGGGGGGGCTCTCCTACAATGAGCAGTTCTTC.

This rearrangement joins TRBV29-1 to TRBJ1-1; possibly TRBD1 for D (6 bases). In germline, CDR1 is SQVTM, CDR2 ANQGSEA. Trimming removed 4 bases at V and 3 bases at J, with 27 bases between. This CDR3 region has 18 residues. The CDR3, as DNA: TGCAGCGTTGCCCTTAAATACGCGGACAGCCCCGGGGACACTGAAGCTTTCTTT. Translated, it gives CSVALKYADSPGDTEAFF.

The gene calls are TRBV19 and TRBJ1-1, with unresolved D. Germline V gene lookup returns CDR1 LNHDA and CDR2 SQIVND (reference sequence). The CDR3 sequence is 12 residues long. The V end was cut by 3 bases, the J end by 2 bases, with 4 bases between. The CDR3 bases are TGTGCCAGTAGTATCTACAACACTGAAGCTTTCTTT. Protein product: CASSIYNTEAFF.

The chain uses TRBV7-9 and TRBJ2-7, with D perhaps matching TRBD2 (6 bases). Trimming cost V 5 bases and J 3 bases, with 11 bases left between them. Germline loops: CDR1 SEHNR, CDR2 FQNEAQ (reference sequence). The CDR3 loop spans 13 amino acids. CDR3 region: CASSVGTYYEQYF. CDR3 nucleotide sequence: TGTGCCAGCAGCGTCGGGACTTACTACGAGCAGTACTTC.

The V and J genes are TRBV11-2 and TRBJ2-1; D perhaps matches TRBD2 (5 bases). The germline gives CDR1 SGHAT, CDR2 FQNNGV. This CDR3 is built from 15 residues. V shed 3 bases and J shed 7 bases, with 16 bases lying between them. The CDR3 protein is CASSLTRGIGNEQFF. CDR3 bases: TGTGCCAGCAGCTTGACGCGAGGGATAGGGAATGAGCAGTTCTTC.

CDR3 sequence reads: CASRAGGRSDTQYF. The DNA for the CDR3 is TGTGCCAGCAGAGCGGGGGGTCGGTCAGATACGCAGTATTTT. The V gene is TRBV11-2, the J gene TRBJ2-3, with TRBD2 matching over 9 bases. CDR1 and CDR2 from the germline V gene are SGHAT and FQNNGV. The trim removed 6 bases at V and 4 bases at J, leaving 5 bases unmatched. The CDR3 runs to 14 residues.

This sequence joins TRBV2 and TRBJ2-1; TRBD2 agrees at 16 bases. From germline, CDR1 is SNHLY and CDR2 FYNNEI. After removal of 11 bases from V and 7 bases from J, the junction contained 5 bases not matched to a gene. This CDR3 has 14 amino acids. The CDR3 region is CAQGTSGGANEQFF. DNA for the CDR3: TGTGCCCAAGGGACTAGCGGGGGGGCAAATGAGCAGTTCTTC.

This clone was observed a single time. The CDR3 region has the DNA TGTGCCAGCGGATTGTACCCGACAGGACAGGTTGGCGGCTACACCTTC. This sequence encodes CASGLYPTGQVGGYTF. V usage is TRBV27 and J usage is TRBJ1-2, with 7 bases aligning to TRBD1. The ends lost 8 bases at V and 8 bases at J; junction bases unmatched: 20. Germline loops: CDR1 MNHEY, CDR2 SMNVEV (reference sequence). There are 16 residues in the CDR3.

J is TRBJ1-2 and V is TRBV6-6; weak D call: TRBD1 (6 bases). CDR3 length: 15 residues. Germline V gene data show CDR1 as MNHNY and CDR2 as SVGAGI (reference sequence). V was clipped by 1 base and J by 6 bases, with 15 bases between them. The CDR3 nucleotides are TGTGCCAGCAGTTACTACAATACAGGGTCGGATGGCTACACCTTC. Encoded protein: CASSYYNTGSDGYTF.

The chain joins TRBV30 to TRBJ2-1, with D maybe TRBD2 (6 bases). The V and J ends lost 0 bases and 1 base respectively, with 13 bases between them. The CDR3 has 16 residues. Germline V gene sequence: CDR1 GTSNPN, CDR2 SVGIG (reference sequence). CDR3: CAWSVWGVLSYNEQFF. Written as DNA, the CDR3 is TGTGCCTGGAGTGTATGGGGGGTCCTTTCCTACAATGAGCAGTTCTTC.

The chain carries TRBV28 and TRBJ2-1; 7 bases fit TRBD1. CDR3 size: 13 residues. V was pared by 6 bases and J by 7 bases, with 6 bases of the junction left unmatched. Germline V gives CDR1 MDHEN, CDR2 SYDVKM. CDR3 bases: TGTGCCAGCAGGGGGACAGTGAGAAATGAGCAGTTCTTC. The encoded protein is CASRGTVRNEQFF.

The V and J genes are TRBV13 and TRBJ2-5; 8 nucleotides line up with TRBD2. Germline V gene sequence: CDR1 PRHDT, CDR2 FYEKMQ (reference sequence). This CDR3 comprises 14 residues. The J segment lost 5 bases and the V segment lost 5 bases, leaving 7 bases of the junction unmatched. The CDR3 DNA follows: TGTGCCAGCAGCCCCGGGGGGGTGGTCGAGACCCAGTACTTC. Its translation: CASSPGGVVETQYF.

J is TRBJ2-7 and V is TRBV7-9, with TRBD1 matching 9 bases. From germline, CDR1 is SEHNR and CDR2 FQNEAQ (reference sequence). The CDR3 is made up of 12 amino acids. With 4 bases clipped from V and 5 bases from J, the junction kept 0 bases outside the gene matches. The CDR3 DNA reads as TGTGCCAGCAGCTGGGACAGGGACGAGCAGTACTTC. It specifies CASSWDRDEQYF.